This TCR beta chain originates from a study of T cells in Graves' hyperthyroidism and ophthalmopathy. Study-wide results and limits: The model's output predicted ophthalmopathy at a median of 6.5 months prior to onset. The authors' 13 V-J model separated ophthalmopathy from stable hyperthyroidism.

Germline CDR1 is DFQATT and CDR2 is SNEGSKA (reference sequence). The CDR3 is 13 residues long. Trimming removed 3 bases at V and 6 bases at J, with 15 bases between. Researchers amplified the TCR beta CDR3 regions from RNA transcripts. Researchers ran a first-round RT-PCR on the TCR CDR3 using the HTBI primer set. In TCRdb, the multiplex PCR reads were re-called with MiXCR into one record per CDR3 protein. Of approximately 510,000 distinct CDR3 sequences in the sample, around 20% were seen once. As for this clonotype: Antigen unknown.

The TCR comes from a man aged 18 to 30 with Graves' hyperthyroidism. The rearrangement links TRBV20-1 to TRBJ2-7; possibly TRBD1 or TRBD2 for D (6 bases each). Sequenced input: blood. In DNA, the CDR3 is TGCAGTGCTAGGGGGGGCCCCCCGGGCGAGCAGTACTTC. Its translation is CSARGGPPGEQYF.